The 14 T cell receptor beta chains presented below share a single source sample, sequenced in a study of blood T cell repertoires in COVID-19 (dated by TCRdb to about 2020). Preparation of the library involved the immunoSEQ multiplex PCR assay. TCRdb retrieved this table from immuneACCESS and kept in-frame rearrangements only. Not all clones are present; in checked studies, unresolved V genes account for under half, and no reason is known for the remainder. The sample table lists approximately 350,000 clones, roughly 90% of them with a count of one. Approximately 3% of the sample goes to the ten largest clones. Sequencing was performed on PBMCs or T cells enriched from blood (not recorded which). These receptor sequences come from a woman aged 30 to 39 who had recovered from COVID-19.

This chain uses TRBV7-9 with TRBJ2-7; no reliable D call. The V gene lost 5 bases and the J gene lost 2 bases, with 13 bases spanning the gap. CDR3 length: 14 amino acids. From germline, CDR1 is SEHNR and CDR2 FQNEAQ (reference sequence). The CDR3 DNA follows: TGTGCCAGCAGCCCCCATGGCATGACCTACGAGCAGTACTTC. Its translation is CASSPHGMTYEQYF.

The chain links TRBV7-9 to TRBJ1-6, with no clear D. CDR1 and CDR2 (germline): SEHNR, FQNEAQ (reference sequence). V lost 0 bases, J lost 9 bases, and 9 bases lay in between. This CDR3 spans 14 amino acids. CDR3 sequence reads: CASSLAYDSSPLHF. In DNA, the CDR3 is TGTGCCAGCAGCTTAGCATATGACTCTTCACCCCTCCACTTT.

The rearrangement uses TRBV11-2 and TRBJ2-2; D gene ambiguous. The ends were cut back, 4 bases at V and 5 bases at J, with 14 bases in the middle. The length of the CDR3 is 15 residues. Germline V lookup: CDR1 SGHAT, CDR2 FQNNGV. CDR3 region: CASSSTPPWTGELFF. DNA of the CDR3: TGTGCCAGCAGCTCTACTCCCCCCTGGACCGGGGAGCTGTTTTTT.

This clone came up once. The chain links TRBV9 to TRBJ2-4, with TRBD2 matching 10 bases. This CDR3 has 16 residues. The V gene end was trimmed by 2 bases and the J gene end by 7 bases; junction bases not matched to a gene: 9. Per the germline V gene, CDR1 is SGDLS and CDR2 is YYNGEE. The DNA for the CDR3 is TGTGCCAGCAGCGTTTCCAGCGGGAGGGCCGGGAACATTCAGTACTTC. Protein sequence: CASSVSSGRAGNIQYF.

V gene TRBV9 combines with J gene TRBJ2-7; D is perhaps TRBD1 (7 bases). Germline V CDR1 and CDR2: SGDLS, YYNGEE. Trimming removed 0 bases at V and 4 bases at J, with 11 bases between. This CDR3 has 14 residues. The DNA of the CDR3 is TGTGCCAGCAGCGTAGGACAGGGACTTTACGAGCAGTACTTC. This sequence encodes CASSVGQGLYEQYF.

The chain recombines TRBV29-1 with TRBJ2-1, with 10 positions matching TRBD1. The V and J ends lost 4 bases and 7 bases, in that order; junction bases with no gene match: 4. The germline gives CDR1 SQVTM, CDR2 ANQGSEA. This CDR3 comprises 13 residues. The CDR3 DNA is TGCAGCGTTGCTGACAGGGGGCTTAATGAGCAGTTCTTC. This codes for CSVADRGLNEQFF.

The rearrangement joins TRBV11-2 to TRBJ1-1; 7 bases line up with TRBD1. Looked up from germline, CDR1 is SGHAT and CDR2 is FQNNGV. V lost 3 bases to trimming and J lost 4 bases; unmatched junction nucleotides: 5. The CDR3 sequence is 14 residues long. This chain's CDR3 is CASSFTQGGTEAFF. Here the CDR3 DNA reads TGTGCCAGCAGCTTTACTCAGGGGGGCACTGAAGCTTTCTTT. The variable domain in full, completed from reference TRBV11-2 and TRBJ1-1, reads EAGVAQSPRYKIIEKRQSVAFWCNPISGHATLYWYQQILGQGPKLLIQFQNNGVVDDSQLPKDRFSAERLKGVDSTLKIQPAKLEDSAVYLCASSFTQGGTEAFFGQGTRLTVV.

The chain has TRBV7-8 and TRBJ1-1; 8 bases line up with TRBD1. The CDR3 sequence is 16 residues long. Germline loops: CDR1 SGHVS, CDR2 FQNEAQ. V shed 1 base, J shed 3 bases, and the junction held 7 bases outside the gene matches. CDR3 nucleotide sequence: TGTGCCAGCAGCTTAGATAGACAGGGGAGGGACACTGAAGCTTTCTTT. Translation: CASSLDRQGRDTEAFF.

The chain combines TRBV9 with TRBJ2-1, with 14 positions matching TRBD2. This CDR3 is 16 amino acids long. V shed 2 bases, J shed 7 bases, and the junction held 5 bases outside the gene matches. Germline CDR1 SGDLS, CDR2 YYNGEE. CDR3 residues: CASSVAGLAGVNEQFF. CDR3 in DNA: TGTGCCAGCAGCGTGGCGGGACTAGCGGGAGTTAATGAGCAGTTCTTC.

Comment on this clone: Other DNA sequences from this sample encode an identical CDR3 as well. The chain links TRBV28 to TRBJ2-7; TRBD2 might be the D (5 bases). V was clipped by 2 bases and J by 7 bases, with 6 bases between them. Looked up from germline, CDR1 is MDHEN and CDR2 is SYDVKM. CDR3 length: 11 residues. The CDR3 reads CASSLRREQYF. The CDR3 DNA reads TGTGCCAGCAGTTTAAGGAGGGAGCAGTACTTC.

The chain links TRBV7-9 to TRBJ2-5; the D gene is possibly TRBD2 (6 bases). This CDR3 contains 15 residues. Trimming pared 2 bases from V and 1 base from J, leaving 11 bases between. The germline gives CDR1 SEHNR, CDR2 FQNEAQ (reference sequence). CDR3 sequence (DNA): TGTGCCAGCAGCTTACTCTTGGGGGGCCAAGAGACCCAGTACTTC. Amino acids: CASSLLLGGQETQYF.

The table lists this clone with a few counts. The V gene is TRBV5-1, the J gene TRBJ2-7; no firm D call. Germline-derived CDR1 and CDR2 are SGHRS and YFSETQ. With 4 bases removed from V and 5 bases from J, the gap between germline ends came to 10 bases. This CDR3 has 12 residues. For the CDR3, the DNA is TGCGCCAGCAGCCTTGCAGATAACGAGCAGTACTTC. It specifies CASSLADNEQYF.

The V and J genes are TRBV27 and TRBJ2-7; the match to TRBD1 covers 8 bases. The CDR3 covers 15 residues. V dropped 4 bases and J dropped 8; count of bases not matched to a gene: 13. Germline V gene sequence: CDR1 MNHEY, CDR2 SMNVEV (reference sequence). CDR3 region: CASSSYEWTGFKQYF. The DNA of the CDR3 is TGTGCCAGCAGTTCGTACGAATGGACAGGGTTCAAGCAGTACTTC.

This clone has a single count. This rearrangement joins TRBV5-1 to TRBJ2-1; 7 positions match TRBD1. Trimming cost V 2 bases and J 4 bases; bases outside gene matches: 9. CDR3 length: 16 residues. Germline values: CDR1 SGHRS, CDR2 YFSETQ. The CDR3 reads CASSFEGPRGYNEQFF. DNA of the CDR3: TGCGCCAGCAGCTTTGAAGGGCCCAGGGGGTACAATGAGCAGTTCTTC.